This passage covers 3 T cell receptor beta chains from one sample sequenced in a study of PD-1 blockade in classical Hodgkin lymphoma (TCRdb year 2020). Explained via the paper, the time point label denotes: cycle 1 day 1 (C1D1), immediately before nivolumab initiation. Every trial patient had relapsed after autologous stem cell transplantation, and cohorts A, B and C differed in prior brentuximab vedotin exposure. Libraries were made using the immunoSEQ multiplex PCR assay. What TCRdb holds here is the immuneACCESS table cut down to in-frame rearrangements. Part of the clones is not present; checked against another copy, under half of the missing clones reflect an unresolved V gene, and the others are unexplained. The sample profile shows more than 35,000 clones; over 60% of them were found once. The top ten constitute 9.5% to 12% of the sample. The sequences come from peripheral blood mononuclear cells (PBMCs), collected at baseline. These receptors came from a human donor with classical Hodgkin lymphoma.

The rearrangement links TRBV7-6 to TRBJ1-6; TRBD1 matches at 9 bases. After removal of 1 base from V and 3 bases from J, the junction contained 4 bases not matched to a gene. The CDR3 is 17 residues long. Germline CDR1 reads SGHVS; CDR2 reads FNYEAQ. The CDR3 coding sequence is TGTGCCAGCAGCTTAGACGTGGACAGGGGCTATAATTCACCCCTCCACTTT. This translates into CASSLDVDRGYNSPLHF.

CDR3: CASRPVGRYYGYTF. The CDR3 DNA reads TGTGCCAGTAGGCCGGTGGGTCGGTACTATGGCTACACCTTC. The rearrangement uses TRBV19 and TRBJ1-2; unclear D gene. The germline gives CDR1 LNHDA, CDR2 SQIVND (reference sequence). CDR3 length: 14 amino acids. Trimming removed 6 bases from V and 3 bases from J, with 14 bases in between. Variable domain in full (rest from reference TRBV19 and TRBJ1-2): DGGITQSPKYLFRKEGQNVTLSCEQNLNHDAMYWYRQDPGQGLRLIYYSQIVNDFQKGDIAEGYSVSREKKESFPLTVTSAQKNPTAFYLCASRPVGRYYGYTFGSGTRLTVV.

The chain is built from TRBV11-2 and TRBJ2-5, with 9 positions matching TRBD2. CDR3 length equals 15 residues. After removal of 3 bases from V and 3 bases from J, the junction contained 5 bases not matched to a gene. Germline V gives CDR1 SGHAT, CDR2 FQNNGV. The CDR3 is CASSFSGSDEETQYF. CDR3 coding DNA: TGTGCCAGCAGCTTTAGCGGGAGTGATGAAGAGACCCAGTACTTC.